The 9 T cell receptor beta chains given below trace back to one sample, sequenced in a study of T-cell memory formation after mild COVID-19. TCRdb ran MiXCR on the 5' RACE reads and lists one entry per CDR3 protein. The sample has about 470,000 distinct CDR3 sequences; about 20% are singletons. The sample was PBMCs or a T cell subset sorted from them (not recorded which). The receptors here all came from an adult woman who had mild COVID-19 (a few samples of this study predate the infection). Cell type and time point are not known.

CDR3 bases: TGTGCCAGCAGTTTCGTCGACAGGGAGAATTCACCCCTCCACTTT. Amino acid sequence: CASSFVDRENSPLHF. The J gene is TRBJ1-6, the V gene TRBV6-6; 7 bases align to TRBD1. The CDR3 is made up of 15 amino acids. CDR1 and CDR2 from the germline V gene are MNHNY and SVGAGI (reference sequence). Germline trimming cut 4 bases from V and 7 bases from J; bases unmatched to any gene: 7.

The V call is TRBV12-3 or TRBV12-4, the J call TRBJ2-5, with TRBD2 matching over 8 bases. The V and J ends lost 6 bases and 5 bases, in that order; junction bases with no gene match: 5. The length of the CDR3 is 13 residues. In DNA form, the CDR3 reads TGTGCCAGCAGACCAGCGGGAGAGGAGACCCAGTACTTC. Protein: CASRPAGEETQYF.

The chain carries TRBV27 and TRBJ2-6, with D unclear. The V end was cut by 5 bases, the J end by 6 bases, with 11 bases between. The CDR3 loop spans 14 amino acids. Per germline, CDR1 MNHEY and CDR2 SMNVEV (reference sequence). CDR3 sequence reads: CASSPRSVANVLTF. CDR3 nucleotides: TGTGCCAGCAGTCCACGCAGTGTGGCCAACGTCCTGACTTTC.

The V call is TRBV20-1, the J call TRBJ2-3; 13 bases are a match to TRBD2. The trim removed 6 bases at V and 3 bases at J, leaving 12 bases unmatched. The CDR3 length is 17 residues. Looked up from germline, CDR1 is DFQATT and CDR2 is SNEGSKA (reference sequence). The CDR3 region is CSARMTSGGLWTDTQYF. Written as DNA, the CDR3 is TGCAGTGCCCGAATGACTAGCGGGGGGCTTTGGACAGATACGCAGTATTTT.

In this sample, this clonotype turned up a few times. The chain uses TRBV5-6 and TRBJ2-3, with D possibly matching TRBD1 (5 bases). Germline V gene data show CDR1 as SGHDT and CDR2 as YYEEEE. The CDR3 consists of 15 residues. The V end was cut by 0 bases, the J end by 1 base, with 9 bases between. The DNA of the CDR3 is TGTGCCAGCAGCTTGGAGCCCAGGGGCACAGATACGCAGTATTTT. Protein product: CASSLEPRGTDTQYF.

The J gene is TRBJ1-5, the V gene TRBV7-9; D unclear. V lost 5 bases, J lost 5 bases, and 7 bases lay in between. CDR3 length: 12 residues. Germline V gene lookup returns CDR1 SEHNR and CDR2 FQNEAQ (reference sequence). The CDR3 DNA follows: TGTGCCAGCAGCCTACCCGATCAGCCCCAGCATTTT. Translation: CASSLPDQPQHF.

The rearrangement uses TRBV9 and TRBJ1-6, with D hard to call. CDR3 size: 15 residues. The V gene lost 0 bases and the J gene lost 9 bases, with 13 bases spanning the gap. The V gene's germline CDR1 is SGDLS and CDR2 YYNGEE. The CDR3 nucleotides are TGTGCCAGCAGCGTAGATGACCGGCTTGGTTCACCCCTCCACTTT. It encodes CASSVDDRLGSPLHF.

CDR3 region: CASSFSGGGNEQFF. The CDR3 region has the DNA TGTGCCAGCAGCTTTTCGGGAGGGGGCAATGAGCAGTTCTTC. V usage is TRBV7-2 and J usage is TRBJ2-1; 8 nucleotides agree with TRBD2. Trimming took 3 bases from V and 6 from J; bases not matched to a gene: 4. This CDR3 has 14 amino acids. CDR1 SGHTA and CDR2 FQGNSA come from the germline V gene.

This clonotype was detected only a few times. This sequence joins TRBV15 and TRBJ2-7; D not resolved. V lost 0 bases, J lost 2 bases, and 8 bases lay in between. Germline CDR1 is LNHNV and CDR2 is YYDKDF (reference sequence). The CDR3 runs 14 residues. CDR3 in amino acids: CATSRDYGTYEQYF. Written as DNA, the CDR3 is TGTGCCACCAGCAGAGATTATGGGACCTACGAGCAGTACTTC.